The source of this T cell receptor (beta chain) is a study of monozygotic twins with inflammatory bowel disease. Study conclusions and caveats: Among IBD patients, fewer clonotypes were shared with others than among healthy twins, especially with disease activity.

This CDR3 is 13 amino acids long. Looked up from germline, CDR1 is SGHRS and CDR2 is YFSETQ. For this clonotype: Its target is unknown.

TCRdb reanalyzed the 5' RACE reads and collapses them to one entry per CDR3 protein, without DNA. The specimen's table records roughly 160,000 distinct CDR3 sequences. Input material: blood. The receptor was derived from a human donor with ulcerative colitis or Crohn's disease, or a healthy co-twin of an affected twin (not recorded which). The chain uses TRBV5-1 and TRBJ1-1; lacking DNA, the TRBD1 call made by TCRdb goes unchecked. This CDR3 is CASSLPTDQGAFF.